Following are 25 T cell receptor beta chains from one sample sequenced in a study of cytomegalovirus exposure and HLA in healthy donors. Generated by immunoSEQ multiplex PCR, the TCRdb table keeps only in-frame clones and is missing some. Of 160,000 or so clones listed, approximately 89% are singletons. Sequenced sample: PBMCs. These receptors all stem from a man aged 18 to 30 in good health and CMV-seropositive.

This chain links TRBV5-1 with TRBJ2-2; D gene uncertain. CDR1 is SGHRS and CDR2 is YFSETQ in the germline V gene. This CDR3 region has 13 residues. The germline V and J ends were trimmed by 2 bases and 6 bases, with 8 bases remaining between them. The DNA of the CDR3 is TGCGCCAGCAGCTTAGAAGCCCCCGGGGAGCTGTTTTTT. This encodes CASSLEAPGELFF.

This chain connects TRBV29-1 to TRBJ2-3; the D gene is possibly TRBD1 (5 bases). V lost 6 bases and J 4 bases, leaving 14 bases between the germline ends. CDR3 length: 13 residues. Germline V gene lookup returns CDR1 SQVTM and CDR2 ANQGSEA. The CDR3, as DNA: TGCAGCGTCAGGGTGGCTACAGCAGATACGCAGTATTTT. It yields the protein CSVRVATADTQYF.

This clone turned up a few times. This chain uses TRBV30 with TRBJ1-1; D call uncertain. This CDR3 spans 11 amino acids. Between the trimmed V and J ends, which lost 3 bases and 10 bases, there was a span of 12 bases. From germline, CDR1 is GTSNPN and CDR2 SVGIG (reference sequence). The CDR3 protein is CAWSAREVAFF. As DNA, the CDR3 is TGTGCCTGGAGCGCGAGGGAGGTAGCTTTCTTT.

The V gene is TRBV7-2, the J gene TRBJ2-3, with TRBD2 matching 8 bases. CDR1 SGHTA and CDR2 FQGNSA come from the germline V gene. With V trimmed by 5 bases and J by 6 bases, 13 bases remained unmatched. The CDR3 contains 16 residues. Written as DNA, the CDR3 is TGTGCCAGCAGCCCTCGGGGGGGGGTGCGGGGGGATACGCAGTATTTT. This gives the protein CASSPRGGVRGDTQYF. The full variable domain, with the rest looked up from reference TRBV7-2 and TRBJ2-3, is GAGVSQSPSNKVTEKGKDVELRCDPISGHTALYWYRQSLGQGLEFLIYFQGNSAPDKSGLPSDRFSAERTGGSVSTLTIQRTQQEDSAVYLCASSPRGGVRGDTQYFGPGTRLTVL.

This chain joins TRBV6-1 and TRBJ2-7, with TRBD1 matching 11 bases. The CDR3 is 15 residues long. The junction had 8 bases not matched to a gene; V was cut back by 6 bases and J by 4 bases. CDR1 MNHNS and CDR2 SASEGT come from the germline V gene. The chain's CDR3 is CASRRTGGAEYEQYF. For the CDR3, the DNA is TGTGCCAGCAGAAGGACAGGGGGCGCTGAATACGAGCAGTACTTC.

The chain recombines TRBV9 with TRBJ2-1; no reliable D call. Germline V gives CDR1 SGDLS, CDR2 YYNGEE. V lost 5 bases to trimming and J lost 7 bases, with 19 bases between them. The CDR3 totals 15 residues. CDR3 sequence reads: CASSYDSRLANEQFF. In DNA, the CDR3 is TGTGCCAGCAGTTACGACTCCCGACTGGCGAATGAGCAGTTCTTC.

V and J are TRBV5-1 and TRBJ1-1; maybe TRBD1 (5 bases). There are 16 residues in the CDR3. The germline CDR1 and CDR2 sequences are SGHRS and YFSETQ. Trimming stripped 0 bases from V and 5 bases from J, with 17 bases between. The CDR3: CASSLGVGGARTEAFF. In nucleotides, the CDR3 is TGCGCCAGCAGCTTGGGAGTCGGCGGGGCCAGGACTGAAGCTTTCTTT.

This chain connects TRBV7-2 to TRBJ2-1, with a possible D match to TRBD2 (6 bases). Germline CDR1 is SGHTA and CDR2 is FQGNSA. Trimming removed 6 bases from V and 7 bases from J, with 13 bases in between. This CDR3 is 13 amino acids long. Written as DNA, the CDR3 is TGTGCCAGCAGTTCAAGTGGGGGGAATGAGCAGTTCTTC. It translates to CASSSSGGNEQFF.

The V and J genes are TRBV6-5 and TRBJ2-1, with D hard to call. Germline assignment: CDR1 MNHEY and CDR2 SVGAGI. This CDR3 has 14 amino acids. Trimming removed 2 bases at V and 3 bases at J, with 8 bases between. This chain's CDR3 is CASSYLGLYNEQFF. CDR3 bases: TGTGCCAGCAGTTACCTAGGCCTCTACAATGAGCAGTTCTTC.

The rearrangement links TRBV7-2 to TRBJ1-2; TRBD1 agrees at 8 bases. Germline loops: CDR1 SGHTA, CDR2 FQGNSA. The trim removed 5 bases at V and 0 bases at J, leaving 2 bases unmatched. The length of the CDR3 is 14 residues. CDR3 DNA: TGTGCCAGCAGCGCAGGGGGCGCTAACTATGGCTACACCTTC. It yields the protein CASSAGGANYGYTF.

V is TRBV6-1 and J is TRBJ1-2; D is unclear. Trimming took off 7 bases at V and 2 bases at J, with 17 bases between the two ends. CDR1 and CDR2 (germline): MNHNS, SASEGT. There are 15 residues in the CDR3. The CDR3 here is CASTLLWASNYGYTF. CDR3 in DNA: TGTGCCAGCACTCTCCTGTGGGCGAGCAACTATGGCTACACCTTC.

The chain combines TRBV5-1 with TRBJ2-2; a possible D gene is TRBD2 (6 bases). The CDR3 is 15 residues long. Germline CDR1 SGHRS, CDR2 YFSETQ. V was clipped by 5 bases and J by 4 bases, with 15 bases between them. CDR3 protein: CASRLDGGFTGELFF. The CDR3 bases are TGCGCCAGCAGGCTCGACGGGGGTTTCACCGGGGAGCTGTTTTTT.

The V and J genes are TRBV11-2 and TRBJ1-1, with 9 bases aligning to TRBD1. The CDR3 spans 14 residues. Trimming took 5 bases from V and 4 from J; bases not matched to a gene: 5. Germline V CDR1 and CDR2: SGHAT, FQNNGV. The CDR3, as DNA: TGTGCCAGCAGCACGACAGGGGGTGTCACTGAAGCTTTCTTT. Translated, it gives CASSTTGGVTEAFF.

The chain combines TRBV19 with TRBJ2-1, with a tentative D call TRBD2 (5 bases). The germline V gene encodes CDR1 LNHDA and CDR2 SQIVND (reference sequence). Trimming cost V 5 bases and J 0 bases, with 14 bases left between them. CDR3 length: 16 residues. This CDR3 reads CASSLKAASSYNEQFF. CDR3 nucleotide sequence: TGTGCCAGTAGTCTTAAAGCGGCTAGCTCCTACAATGAGCAGTTCTTC.

The chain uses TRBV29-1 and TRBJ2-3, with TRBD2 matching over 10 bases. The CDR3 contains 14 residues. Germline V gene data show CDR1 as SQVTM and CDR2 as ANQGSEA. With 5 bases clipped from V and 1 base from J, the junction kept 3 bases outside the gene matches. The CDR3 protein is CSVLGTSGTDTQYF. The CDR3 nucleotides read TGCAGCGTTCTAGGGACTAGCGGCACAGATACGCAGTATTTT.

V gene TRBV14 combines with J gene TRBJ1-2, with 9 bases fitting TRBD1. Germline-derived CDR1 and CDR2 are SGHDN and FVKESK. V lost 3 bases to trimming and J lost 4 bases; unmatched junction nucleotides: 0. The CDR3 is 13 amino acids. DNA of the CDR3: TGTGCCAGCAGCCAGGGACAGGGCTATGGCTACACCTTC. It is translated as CASSQGQGYGYTF.

This sequence joins TRBV10-2 and TRBJ1-5; 10 positions agree with TRBD1. V lost 4 bases, J lost 10 bases, and 7 bases stayed unmatched. The length of the CDR3 is 14 residues. Germline CDR1 is WSHSY and CDR2 is SAAADI. The CDR3 nucleotides read TGCGCCAGCAGTGGGATGACAGGGGGCTTACCCCAGCATTTT. Encoded protein: CASSGMTGGLPQHF.

The genes are TRBV28 and TRBJ2-1; D not certain. The CDR3 loop spans 12 amino acids. The germline CDR1 and CDR2 sequences are MDHEN and SYDVKM. The V end was cut by 5 bases, the J end by 10 bases, with 12 bases between. Here the CDR3 reads CASSTFVGEQFF. As DNA, the CDR3 is TGTGCCAGCAGTACTTTCGTGGGCGAGCAGTTCTTC.

The chain combines TRBV5-5 with TRBJ2-2; perhaps TRBD1 as D (5 bases). The length of the CDR3 is 13 residues. V lost 0 bases and J 7 bases, leaving 7 bases between the germline ends. Germline V gives CDR1 SGHKS, CDR2 YYEKEE (reference sequence). CDR3 nucleotides: TGTGCCAGCAGCTTGGCAGGGTACGGGGAGCTGTTTTTT. It yields the protein CASSLAGYGELFF. The complete variable domain, with remaining parts taken from reference TRBV5-5 and TRBJ2-2, reads DAGVTQSPTHLIKTRGQQVTLRCSPISGHKSVSWYQQVLGQGPQFIFQYYEKEERGRGNFPDRFSARQFPNYSSELNVNALLLGDSALYLCASSLAGYGELFFGEGSRLTVL.

V gene TRBV7-6 combines with J gene TRBJ2-1; TRBD2 matches 7 bases. V lost 4 bases to trimming and J lost 0 bases; unmatched junction nucleotides: 3. The CDR3 runs to 15 residues. Germline CDR1 is SGHVS and CDR2 is FNYEAQ. The CDR3 nucleotides are TGTGCCAGCAGCTCCTGGGGGGGCTCCTACAATGAGCAGTTCTTC. Amino acids: CASSSWGGSYNEQFF.

This clone was counted a single time. V is TRBV5-4 and J is TRBJ1-3; no firm D call. Deletions cut 2 bases from V and 3 bases from J, with 9 bases between. This CDR3 region has 14 residues. CDR1 and CDR2 (germline): SGHNT, YYREEE (reference sequence). The CDR3 region has the DNA TGTGCCAGCAGCTTCGGGGTAGATGGAAACACCATATATTTT. This sequence encodes CASSFGVDGNTIYF.

In this sample, this clone turned up once. J is TRBJ2-5 and V is TRBV5-6, with D perhaps TRBD1 (6 bases). Trimming removed 7 bases at V and 5 bases at J, with 12 bases between. The CDR3 has 12 amino acids. The germline gives CDR1 SGHDT, CDR2 YYEEEE. The CDR3 spells CASGVGGETQYF. The CDR3 nucleotides are TGTGCCAGCGGGGTTGGGGGCGAGACCCAGTACTTC.

The chain recombines TRBV19 with TRBJ2-3, with D maybe TRBD2 (5 bases). Between the trimmed V and J ends, which lost 4 bases and 4 bases, there was a span of 18 bases. The CDR3 has 16 residues. Per germline, CDR1 LNHDA and CDR2 SQIVND (reference sequence). Here the CDR3 DNA reads TGTGCCAGTAGTAAGGAGCGGAGAGGGTTGGCAGATACGCAGTATTTT. The encoded protein is CASSKERRGLADTQYF.

The V call is TRBV7-2, the J call TRBJ2-3, with 10 bases identical to TRBD2. CDR3 length: 15 residues. V gave up 2 bases and J gave up 4 bases; unmatched junction bases: 3. Germline V CDR1 and CDR2: SGHTA, FQGNSA. This CDR3 is CASSLTSGISDTQYF. In nucleotides, the CDR3 is TGTGCCAGCAGCTTAACTAGCGGGATATCAGATACGCAGTATTTT.

The chain carries TRBV5-1 and TRBJ2-7; TRBD1 aligns across 12 bases. CDR1 is SGHRS and CDR2 is YFSETQ in the germline V gene. The CDR3 contains 15 residues. V was pared by 4 bases and J by 3 bases, with 5 bases of the junction left unmatched. CDR3 loop: CASSAGTGGNYEQYF. CDR3 DNA: TGCGCCAGCAGCGCCGGGACAGGGGGCAACTACGAGCAGTACTTC.